The rows below give T cell receptor beta chains drawn from one sample of a study of radiotherapy plus CTLA-4 blockade in lung cancer. Method: immunoSEQ multiplex PCR; TCRdb's copy keeps in-frame clones and lacks some. Of roughly 110,000 clones listed, roughly 80% are singletons. The input for sequencing was peripheral blood, taken from a patient treated with radiotherapy plus ipilimumab. All receptors derive from a human donor with non-small cell lung cancer that progressed on radiotherapy plus ipilimumab. Some clones in this sample may be carry-over from other donors' samples. The CDR3 runs from the conserved cysteine through the conserved F or W. D genes are given only for firm matches. Clone size is stated in some rows and not others, as once, few, many or a class when expanded.

>TRBJ1-5|TRBV2|once|NA
CASSVEQNQPQHF
TGTGCCAGCAGTGTTGAGCAGAATCAGCCCCAGCATTTT
>TRBJ2-1|TRBV7-2|NA|NA
CASTWASYNEQFF
TGTGCCAGCACCTGGGCTTCCTACAATGAGCAGTTCTTC
>TRBJ2-7|TRBV5-4|NA|NA
CASSLTLNPTDEQYF
TGTGCCAGCAGCTTGACGCTCAACCCCACGGACGAGCAGTACTTC
>TRBJ2-2|TRBV5-4|NA|TRBD1
CASSLGGQEVGELFF
TGTGCCAGCAGCTTGGGGGGACAGGAGGTCGGGGAGCTGTTTTTT
>TRBJ2-1|TRBV9|NA|NA
CASSVGGGNNEQFF
TGTGCCAGCAGCGTAGGTGGAGGGAACAATGAGCAGTTCTTC
>TRBJ1-6|TRBV11-2|NA|NA
CASSTKIGNSPLHF
TGTGCCAGCAGCACGAAGATAGGTAATTCACCCCTCCACTTT
>TRBJ2-7|TRBV7-8|once|TRBD1
CASSADRGYEQYF
TGTGCCAGCAGCGCCGACAGGGGGTACGAGCAGTACTTC
>TRBJ2-1|TRBV7-2|NA|NA
CASSLTRTHYNEQFF
TGTGCCAGCAGCCTAACCCGGACACATTACAATGAGCAGTTCTTC
>TRBJ1-5|TRBV10-3|NA|NA
CAISEQGNNQPQHF
TGTGCCATCAGTGAACAGGGAAACAATCAGCCCCAGCATTTT
>TRBJ1-3|TRBV23-1|NA|TRBD1
CASSQRTGDSGNTIYF
TGCGCCAGCAGTCAACGAACAGGGGACTCTGGAAACACCATATATTTT
>TRBJ1-2|TRBV28|NA|NA
CASSPAWGGYTF
TGTGCCAGCAGTCCTGCCTGGGGTGGCTACACCTTC
>TRBJ1-3|TRBV6-5|NA|NA
CASSYLPPNSGNTIYF
TGTGCCAGCAGTTACTTGCCCCCCAACTCTGGAAACACCATATATTTT
>TRBJ2-3|TRBV7-3|few|NA
CASSLTYPSDTQYF
TGTGCCAGCAGCTTAACCTACCCTTCAGATACGCAGTATTTT
>TRBJ2-1|TRBV2|NA|TRBD2
CASRETSGSYNEQFF
TGTGCCAGCAGAGAGACTAGCGGGAGTTACAATGAGCAGTTCTTC
>TRBJ2-1|TRBV14|NA|NA
CASSSLGTYNEQFF
TGTGCCAGCAGCTCTTTGGGCACCTACAATGAGCAGTTCTTC